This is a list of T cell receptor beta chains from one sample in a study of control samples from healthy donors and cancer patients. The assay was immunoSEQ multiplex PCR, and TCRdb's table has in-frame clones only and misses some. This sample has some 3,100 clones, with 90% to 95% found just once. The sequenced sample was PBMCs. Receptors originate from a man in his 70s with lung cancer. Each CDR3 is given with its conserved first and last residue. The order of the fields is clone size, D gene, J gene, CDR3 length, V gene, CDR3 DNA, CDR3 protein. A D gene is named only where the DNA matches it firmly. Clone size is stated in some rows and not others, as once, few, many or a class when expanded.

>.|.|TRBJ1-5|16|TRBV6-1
TGTGCCAGCAGTGAAGCTTCGCAGGGAGGTAATCAGCCCCAGCATTTT
CASSEASQGGNQPQHF
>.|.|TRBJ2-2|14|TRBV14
TGTGCCAGCAGCCAAGTTGCACCTACCGGGGAGCTGTTTTTT
CASSQVAPTGELFF
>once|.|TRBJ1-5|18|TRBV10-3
TGTGCCATCAGTGAGTCCCAGGGCAGCCCCTATAGCAATCAGCCCCAGCATTTT
CAISESQGSPYSNQPQHF
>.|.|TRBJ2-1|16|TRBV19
TGTGCCAGTAGTATGCGGGGCACGAGCTCCTACAATGAGCAGTTCTTC
CASSMRGTSSYNEQFF
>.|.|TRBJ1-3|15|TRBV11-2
TGTGCCAGCAGCCGCCGGACTTCCTCTGGAAACACCATATATTTT
CASSRRTSSGNTIYF
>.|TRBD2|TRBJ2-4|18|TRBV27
TGTGCCAGCAGTCCCCGACTAGCGGGGAGAACAGCCAAAAACATTCAGTACTTC
CASSPRLAGRTAKNIQYF
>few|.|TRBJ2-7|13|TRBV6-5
TGTGCCAGCAGCTCCCACGGGGTGGCCGAGCAGTACTTC
CASSSHGVAEQYF
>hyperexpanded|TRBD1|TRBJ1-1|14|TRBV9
TGTGCCAGCAGCGCCTGGGACAGGCCAGCAGAAGCTTTCTTT
CASSAWDRPAEAFF
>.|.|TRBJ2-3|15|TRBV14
TGTGCCAGCAGCCAAGATGGGCTAGCCCCGGATACGCAGTATTTT
CASSQDGLAPDTQYF
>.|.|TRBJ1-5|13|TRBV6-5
TGTGCCAGCAGAATAACAGGGAATCAGCCCCAGCATTTT
CASRITGNQPQHF
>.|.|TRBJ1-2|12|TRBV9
TGTGCCAGCAGCGTAGGTCCCCATGGCTACACCTTC
CASSVGPHGYTF
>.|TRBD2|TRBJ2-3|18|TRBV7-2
TGTGCCAGCAGCCCGACGTCCCTAGCGGGGGCCTGGCCAGATACGCAGTATTTT
CASSPTSLAGAWPDTQYF
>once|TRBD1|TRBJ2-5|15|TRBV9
TGTGCCAGCAGCGAGGGACAGACCGTTCAAGAGACCCAGTACTTC
CASSEGQTVQETQYF
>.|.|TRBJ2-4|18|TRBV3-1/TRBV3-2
TGTGCCAGCAGCCAAGATCTCTCAATGGAGAGGGGCAAAAACATTCAGTACTTC
CASSQDLSMERGKNIQYF
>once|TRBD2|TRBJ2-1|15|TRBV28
TGTGCCAGCAGTCCGGGACGGGGGGATTACAATGAGCAGTTCTTC
CASSPGRGDYNEQFF
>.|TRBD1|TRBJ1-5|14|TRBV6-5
TGTGCCAGCAGTCTCCAGGGGGACGATCAGCCCCAGCATTTT
CASSLQGDDQPQHF
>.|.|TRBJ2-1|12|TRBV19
TGTGCCAGTAGTTTTCAGGGGTGGGAGCAGTTCTTC
CASSFQGWEQFF
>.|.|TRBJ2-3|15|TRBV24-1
TGTGCCACCAGTTTAGAGGGGGGGACCACAGATACGCAGTATTTT
CATSLEGGTTDTQYF
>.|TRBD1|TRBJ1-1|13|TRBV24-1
TGTGCCACCGGATCGGACAGGGACACTGAAGCTTTCTTT
CATGSDRDTEAFF
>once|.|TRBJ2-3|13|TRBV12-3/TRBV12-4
TGTGCCAGCAGTTCCCCGAGGACCGCCTCGCAGTATTTT
CASSSPRTASQYF
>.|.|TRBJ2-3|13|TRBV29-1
TGCAGCGTTGGCGTGAGCGGCACAGATACGCAGTATTTT
CSVGVSGTDTQYF
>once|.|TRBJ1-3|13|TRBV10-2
TGCGCCAGCAGGGACAACTCTGGAAACACCATATATTTT
CASRDNSGNTIYF
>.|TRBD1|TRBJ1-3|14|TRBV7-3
TGTGCCAGCAGCCCGACAGGGTCTGGAAACACCATATATTTT
CASSPTGSGNTIYF